Given below is one T cell receptor beta chain in context. These data originate in a study of blood T cell repertoires in COVID-19. About the research overall: Samples taken during acute and convalescent COVID-19 were collected in the United States, Italy and Spain. T cells, B-cell-depleted T cells, or PBMCs provided the cDNA or gDNA that served as material.

Original processing methods: Reference gene primers were amplified, and this amplification served to estimate nucleated cell counts. Libraries were prepared by immunoSEQ multiplex PCR; TCRdb keeps only in-frame clonotypes and omits some of them. V and J calls and clone size are those listed in that table; D and trimming were worked out from the DNA. The data contain a few hundred thousand clones, 70% to 90% of them seen just once; the ten biggest clones take up roughly 13%. Germline lookup yields CDR1 MGHRA and CDR2 YSYEKL. The V gene lost 1 base and the J gene lost 9 bases, with 19 bases spanning the gap. This CDR3 region has 16 residues.

This clonotype was obtained from a human donor in a cohort sampled during active COVID-19. The chain employs TRBV4-1 and TRBJ2-1, with a weak D call TRBD1 (5 bases). Sequenced sample: peripheral blood. CDR3 bases: TGCGCCAGCAGCCAAGGGGCGGCTAGTTCAGGGTCTGAGCAGTTCTTC. Protein sequence: CASSQGAASSGSEQFF.